The rows below give T cell receptor beta chains drawn from one sample of a study of T cell repertoires in cytomegalovirus infection. Using its own MiXCR run on the reads, TCRdb lists one record per CDR3 protein. The table shows under 300,000 distinct CDR3 sequences, with 17% occurring only once. The sequencing sample was made of CD8+ T cells from PBMCs. The receptors were gathered from a human donor in good health (CMV status not recorded). Some clones in this sample may be carry-over from other donors' samples. CDR3s include the opening cysteine and the closing phenylalanine or tryptophan. The D gene is left open where the match is weak. Where a row states a size, it is once, few, many or the class of an expanded clone; other rows omit it.

j_gene: TRBJ2-1; d_gene: TRBD1; abundance: NA; v_gene: TRBV24-1; CDR3aa: CATSDTDRGHEQFF; CDR3nt: TGTGCCACCAGTGACACGGACAGGGGGCATGAGCAGTTCTTC
j_gene: TRBJ2-1; d_gene: TRBD1; abundance: NA; v_gene: TRBV7-2; CDR3aa: CASSLLGRGRSVEQFF; CDR3nt: TGTGCCAGCAGCTTATTGGGCAGGGGGCGTTCGGTTGAGCAGTTCTTC
j_gene: TRBJ1-2; d_gene: NA; abundance: many; v_gene: TRBV7-6; CDR3aa: CASTPGGVYGYTF; CDR3nt: TGTGCCAGCACCCCCGGGGGCGTCTATGGCTACACCTTC
j_gene: TRBJ2-5; d_gene: TRBD2; abundance: NA; v_gene: TRBV5-6; CDR3aa: CASRASGGTQETQYF; CDR3nt: TGTGCCAGCAGGGCTAGCGGGGGCACCCAAGAGACCCAGTACTTC
j_gene: TRBJ1-2; d_gene: NA; abundance: NA; v_gene: TRBV12-3/TRBV12-4; CDR3aa: CASSRTPANYGYTF; CDR3nt: TGTGCCAGCAGTAGAACCCCGGCCAACTATGGCTACACCTTC
j_gene: TRBJ1-1; d_gene: NA; abundance: many; v_gene: TRBV4-2; CDR3aa: CASSPLGIMNTEAFF; CDR3nt: TGTGCCAGCAGCCCCCTGGGGATTATGAACACTGAAGCTTTCTTT
j_gene: TRBJ2-1; d_gene: NA; abundance: many; v_gene: TRBV7-2; CDR3aa: CASSFVGPSSDEQFF; CDR3nt: TGTGCCAGCAGCTTCGTGGGGCCTAGCAGCGATGAGCAGTTCTTC
j_gene: TRBJ1-5; d_gene: TRBD1; abundance: NA; v_gene: TRBV27; CDR3aa: CASSPGTVRQPQHF; CDR3nt: TGTGCCAGCAGTCCGGGGACAGTCCGGCAGCCCCAGCATTTT
j_gene: TRBJ1-4; d_gene: NA; abundance: few; v_gene: TRBV2; CDR3aa: CAKQGKMDEKLFF; CDR3nt: TGTGCCAAACAAGGCAAAATGGATGAAAAACTGTTTTTT
j_gene: TRBJ1-5; d_gene: NA; abundance: many; v_gene: TRBV7-8; CDR3aa: CASSLAQGYIAKQPQHF; CDR3nt: TGTGCCAGCAGCTTAGCCCAGGGTTACATAGCAAAACAGCCCCAGCATTTT
j_gene: TRBJ2-1; d_gene: NA; abundance: NA; v_gene: TRBV3-1; CDR3aa: CASSQEIGAGLNNEQFF; CDR3nt: TGTGCCAGCAGCCAAGAAATAGGGGCGGGCCTGAACAATGAGCAGTTCTTC
j_gene: TRBJ1-5; d_gene: NA; abundance: NA; v_gene: TRBV19; CDR3aa: CASSMAGYSNQPQHF; CDR3nt: TGTGCCAGTAGTATGGCCGGCTATAGCAATCAGCCCCAGCATTTT
j_gene: TRBJ1-2; d_gene: TRBD1; abundance: many; v_gene: TRBV7-9; CDR3aa: CASRAGQGTAAVANYGYTF; CDR3nt: TGTGCCAGCAGAGCCGGGCAGGGGACAGCCGCCGTAGCTAACTATGGCTACACCTTC
j_gene: TRBJ2-7; d_gene: NA; abundance: few; v_gene: TRBV28; CDR3aa: CASSFGTSGSEQYF; CDR3nt: TGTGCCAGCAGTTTCGGCACCAGTGGCTCCGAGCAGTACTTC
j_gene: TRBJ1-1; d_gene: NA; abundance: NA; v_gene: TRBV7-6; CDR3aa: CASSSPGTPQRAFF; CDR3nt: TGTGCCAGCAGCTCCCCCGGGACCCCCCAAAGAGCTTTCTTT
j_gene: TRBJ1-2; d_gene: TRBD1; abundance: NA; v_gene: TRBV2; CDR3aa: CASNGDRVVYGYTF; CDR3nt: TGTGCCAGCAATGGCGACAGGGTCGTCTATGGCTACACCTTC
j_gene: TRBJ1-5; d_gene: NA; abundance: few; v_gene: TRBV5-6; CDR3aa: CASSLAAEKNQPQHF; CDR3nt: TGTGCCAGCAGCTTGGCGGCGGAGAAGAATCAGCCCCAGCATTTT
j_gene: TRBJ1-1; d_gene: NA; abundance: many; v_gene: TRBV7-9; CDR3aa: CASSLEAGPEAFF; CDR3nt: TGTGCCAGCAGCTTAGAAGCCGGGCCTGAAGCTTTCTTT
j_gene: TRBJ2-7; d_gene: NA; abundance: NA; v_gene: TRBV7-3; CDR3aa: CASSLGVDNSYEQYF; CDR3nt: TGTGCCAGCAGCTTAGGGGTAGACAACTCCTACGAGCAGTACTTC
j_gene: TRBJ2-7; d_gene: NA; abundance: NA; v_gene: TRBV29-1; CDR3aa: CSVDRGYEQYF; CDR3nt: TGCAGCGTTGACAGGGGATACGAGCAGTACTTC
j_gene: TRBJ2-5; d_gene: NA; abundance: NA; v_gene: TRBV6-5; CDR3aa: CASSYKGIISETQYF; CDR3nt: TGTGCCAGCAGTTACAAAGGGATCATCTCGGAGACCCAGTACTTC
j_gene: TRBJ2-7; d_gene: NA; abundance: many; v_gene: TRBV10-3; CDR3aa: CAISEGSSYEQYF; CDR3nt: TGTGCCATCAGTGAAGGGAGCTCCTACGAGCAGTACTTC
j_gene: TRBJ2-1; d_gene: TRBD2; abundance: NA; v_gene: TRBV12-3/TRBV12-4; CDR3aa: CASSYIAGGENEQFF; CDR3nt: TGTGCCAGCAGCTATATAGCGGGGGGGGAGAATGAGCAGTTCTTC
j_gene: TRBJ2-3; d_gene: TRBD2; abundance: NA; v_gene: TRBV5-4; CDR3aa: CASSLERGAPDTQYF; CDR3nt: TGTGCCAGCAGCTTGGAGCGGGGGGCGCCAGATACGCAGTATTTT
j_gene: TRBJ1-2; d_gene: NA; abundance: NA; v_gene: TRBV28; CDR3aa: CATKVRDPSTPNYGYTF; CDR3nt: TGTGCCACCAAAGTCCGGGACCCCTCTACCCCTAACTATGGCTACACCTTC
j_gene: TRBJ1-5; d_gene: NA; abundance: many; v_gene: TRBV4-1; CDR3aa: CASSQGGSQPQHF; CDR3nt: TGCGCCAGCAGCCAAGGGGGTTCGCAGCCCCAGCATTTT
j_gene: TRBJ2-1; d_gene: TRBD2; abundance: few; v_gene: TRBV2; CDR3aa: CASPGSLAGGNEQFF; CDR3nt: TGTGCCAGTCCGGGAAGTCTAGCGGGTGGCAATGAGCAGTTCTTC
j_gene: TRBJ1-2; d_gene: TRBD1; abundance: many; v_gene: TRBV7-2; CDR3aa: CASSRGQGPNYGYTF; CDR3nt: TGTGCCAGCAGCCGAGGACAGGGCCCTAACTATGGCTACACCTTC
j_gene: TRBJ1-4; d_gene: NA; abundance: NA; v_gene: TRBV5-6; CDR3aa: CASSPVGNEKLFF; CDR3nt: TGTGCCAGCAGCCCGGTCGGTAATGAAAAACTGTTTTTT
j_gene: TRBJ2-7; d_gene: NA; abundance: many; v_gene: TRBV6-5; CDR3aa: CASTSGTPTSISYEQYF; CDR3nt: TGTGCCAGCACCTCCGGGACTCCCACCAGCATCTCCTACGAGCAGTACTTC
j_gene: TRBJ2-7; d_gene: TRBD1; abundance: NA; v_gene: TRBV6-8; CDR3aa: CASSFQRTGGWEQYF; CDR3nt: TGTGCCAGCAGTTTTCAACGGACAGGGGGTTGGGAGCAGTACTTC
j_gene: TRBJ2-3; d_gene: TRBD2; abundance: many; v_gene: TRBV7-2; CDR3aa: CASSLERGGLSDTQYF; CDR3nt: TGTGCCAGCAGCTTAGAACGGGGGGGCCTGTCAGATACGCAGTATTTT
j_gene: TRBJ1-3; d_gene: NA; abundance: many; v_gene: TRBV12-3/TRBV12-4; CDR3aa: CASSGTAGNTIYF; CDR3nt: TGTGCCAGCAGTGGTACAGCTGGAAACACCATATATTTT
j_gene: TRBJ1-5; d_gene: TRBD1; abundance: many; v_gene: TRBV6-6; CDR3aa: CASSYPGQYSNQPQHF; CDR3nt: TGTGCCAGCAGTTACCCGGGACAGTATAGCAATCAGCCCCAGCATTTT
j_gene: TRBJ2-5; d_gene: NA; abundance: many; v_gene: TRBV7-6; CDR3aa: CASSHLGGQGGQETQYF; CDR3nt: TGTGCCAGCAGTCACCTGGGGGGGCAGGGCGGCCAAGAGACCCAGTACTTC
j_gene: TRBJ2-7; d_gene: TRBD1; abundance: many; v_gene: TRBV7-2; CDR3aa: CASSWDRGPSYEQYF; CDR3nt: TGTGCCAGCAGCTGGGACAGGGGGCCTTCCTACGAGCAGTACTTC
j_gene: TRBJ1-3; d_gene: NA; abundance: many; v_gene: TRBV7-8; CDR3aa: CASSLPGSGNTIYF; CDR3nt: TGTGCCAGCAGCTTACCCGGGTCTGGAAACACCATATATTTT
j_gene: TRBJ2-3; d_gene: TRBD2; abundance: NA; v_gene: TRBV29-1; CDR3aa: CSVESSGDGTDTQYF; CDR3nt: TGCAGCGTTGAATCTAGCGGGGACGGCACAGATACGCAGTATTTT
j_gene: TRBJ1-1; d_gene: NA; abundance: NA; v_gene: TRBV4-3; CDR3aa: CASSQLQGQKTEAFF; CDR3nt: TGCGCCAGCAGCCAACTACAGGGTCAGAAAACTGAAGCTTTCTTT
j_gene: TRBJ2-7; d_gene: TRBD2; abundance: few; v_gene: TRBV6-1; CDR3aa: CASSEGTSGGLYEQYF; CDR3nt: TGTGCCAGCAGTGAAGGGACTAGCGGGGGGCTATACGAGCAGTACTTC
j_gene: TRBJ2-7; d_gene: NA; abundance: many; v_gene: TRBV20-1; CDR3aa: CSARDEGQYEQYF; CDR3nt: TGCAGTGCTAGAGACGAAGGACAGTACGAGCAGTACTTC
j_gene: TRBJ1-5; d_gene: NA; abundance: NA; v_gene: TRBV5-6; CDR3aa: CASSLWSGAYSNQPQHF; CDR3nt: TGTGCCAGCAGCTTGTGGTCAGGAGCCTATAGCAATCAGCCCCAGCATTTT
j_gene: TRBJ2-2; d_gene: NA; abundance: many; v_gene: TRBV7-8; CDR3aa: CASSLEREISNTGELFF; CDR3nt: TGTGCCAGCAGCTTAGAACGAGAGATTTCGAACACCGGGGAGCTGTTTTTT
j_gene: TRBJ2-1; d_gene: TRBD2; abundance: few; v_gene: TRBV20-1; CDR3aa: CSASIFPGLAYEYPNEQFF; CDR3nt: TGCAGTGCTTCAATCTTCCCGGGACTAGCCTACGAATACCCAAATGAGCAGTTCTTC